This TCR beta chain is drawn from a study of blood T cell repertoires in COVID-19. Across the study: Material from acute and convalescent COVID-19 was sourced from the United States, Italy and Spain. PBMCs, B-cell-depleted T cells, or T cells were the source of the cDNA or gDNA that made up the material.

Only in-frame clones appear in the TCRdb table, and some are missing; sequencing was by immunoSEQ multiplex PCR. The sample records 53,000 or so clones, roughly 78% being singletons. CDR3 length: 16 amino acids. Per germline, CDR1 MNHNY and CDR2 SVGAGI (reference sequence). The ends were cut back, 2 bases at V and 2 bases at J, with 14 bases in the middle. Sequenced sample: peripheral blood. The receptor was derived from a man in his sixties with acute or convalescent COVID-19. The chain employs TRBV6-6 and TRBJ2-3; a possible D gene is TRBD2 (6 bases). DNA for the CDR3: TGTGCCAGCAGTTACCCGGAGGGAGGAGCCACAGATACGCAGTATTTT. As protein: CASSYPEGGATDTQYF.